Presented here are 29 T cell receptor beta chains from one specimen sequenced in a study of vaccination effects on CD4 cells after COVID-19 (dated by TCRdb to 2022 to 2024). Their antigens remain unidentified. Receptor libraries were prepared by the immunoSEQ multiplex PCR assay. In its TCRdb copy, this immuneACCESS table keeps in-frame sequences only and misses some clones. Where compared with another copy, unresolved V genes explain less than half of these, and the others have no known cause. This sample has 60,000 to 80,000 clones in its table, and around 69% of those were observed once. The top ten constitute around 2.4% of the sample. After around ten days of culture, CD4+ T cells were isolated with the EasySep CD4+ T cell isolation kit. Two doses of either the BNT162b2 or the mRNA-1273 mRNA SARS-CoV-2 vaccine were administered to participants. This specimen was CD4+ T cells from PBMCs cultured without peptide, taken after COVID-19 vaccination. These receptors were obtained from a human donor who received a COVID-19 vaccine.

V gene TRBV2 combines with J gene TRBJ2-7, with D maybe TRBD1 (6 bases). CDR1 is SNHLY and CDR2 is FYNNEI in the germline V gene. Between the trimmed V and J ends, which lost 6 bases and 0 bases, there was a span of 18 bases. The CDR3 is 16 amino acids. CDR3 DNA sequence: TGTGCCAGCAGCCTTGAAAGGACAGTTAACTCCTACGAGCAGTACGTC. Encoded protein: CASSLERTVNSYEQYV.

V is TRBV11-3 and J is TRBJ2-5; the D gene could be TRBD1 or TRBD2 (7 bases each). From germline, CDR1 is SGHNT and CDR2 YENEEA. There are 14 residues in the CDR3. V shed 5 bases and J shed 1 base, with 11 bases lying between them. The CDR3 DNA sequence: TGTGCCAGCAGCGGGGGGGACAGCCAAGAGACCCAGTACTTC. Translated: CASSGGDSQETQYF.

V is TRBV12-3 or TRBV12-4 and J is TRBJ2-5; 7 bases fit TRBD2. The CDR3 covers 13 residues. The ends lost 2 bases at V and 4 bases at J; junction bases unmatched: 1. The CDR3 loop is CASSLWGGETQYF. The CDR3 coding sequence is TGTGCCAGCAGTTTATGGGGGGGAGAGACCCAGTACTTC.

CDR3 residues: CASSFALTGQGGTDTQYF. The CDR3 DNA follows: TGTGCCAGCAGCTTTGCTCTGACGGGGCAGGGGGGCACAGATACGCAGTATTTT. This chain links TRBV11-2 with TRBJ2-3, with TRBD1 matching over 7 bases. Germline assignment: CDR1 SGHAT and CDR2 FQNNGV. This CDR3 region has 18 residues. With 3 bases clipped from V and 1 base from J, the junction kept 13 bases outside the gene matches.

Comment on this clone: Other DNA sequences from this sample encode an identical CDR3 as well. The gene calls are TRBV19 and TRBJ1-2; D call uncertain. Germline CDR1 and CDR2: LNHDA and SQIVND (reference sequence). Between the trimmed V and J ends, which lost 5 bases and 0 bases, there was a span of 7 bases. CDR3 length: 13 residues. The DNA of the CDR3 is TGTGCCAGTAGTTTCCAGGCTAACTATGGCTACACCTTC. The encoded protein is CASSFQANYGYTF.

J is TRBJ2-5 and V is TRBV5-1, with 12 positions matching TRBD2. The CDR3 is 16 amino acids. The V gene end was trimmed by 2 bases and the J gene end by 2 bases; junction bases not matched to a gene: 4. Germline V lookup: CDR1 SGHRS, CDR2 YFSETQ. Here the CDR3 reads CASSLLTSGGQETQYF. The CDR3 nucleotides read TGCGCCAGCAGCTTATTGACTAGCGGGGGACAAGAGACCCAGTACTTC. Combining the CDR3 with reference TRBV5-1 and TRBJ2-5 gives the whole variable domain KAGVTQTPRYLIKTRGQQVTLSCSPISGHRSVSWYQQTPGQGLQFLFEYFSETQRNKGNFPGRFSGRQFSNSRSEMNVSTLELGDSALYLCASSLLTSGGQETQYFGPGTRLLVL.

The chain combines TRBV10-3 with TRBJ2-7; D is ambiguous. There are 12 residues in the CDR3. Germline V CDR1 and CDR2: ENHRY, SYGVKD. V was pared by 2 bases and J by 3 bases, with 5 bases between. The CDR3 protein is CAISEVGYEQYV. The CDR3, as DNA: TGTGCCATCAGTGAGGTAGGCTACGAGCAGTACGTC.

The V and J genes are TRBV10-3 and TRBJ1-4; tentatively, D is TRBD1 (6 bases). V lost 10 bases, J lost 5 bases, and 11 bases lay in between. The germline V gene encodes CDR1 ENHRY and CDR2 SYGVKD. The length of the CDR3 is 12 residues. Here the CDR3 DNA reads TGTGCCACGGGACAAAGAAATGAAAAACTGTTTTTT. Translated, it gives CATGQRNEKLFF.

This chain uses TRBV19 with TRBJ1-5; D is undetermined. The CDR3 length is 14 residues. Germline CDR1 and CDR2: LNHDA and SQIVND (reference sequence). V shed 7 bases and J shed 4 bases, with 14 bases lying between them. DNA of the CDR3: TGTGCCAGTACCTCCTTGGGAGAAAATCAGCCCCAGCATTTT. Protein: CASTSLGENQPQHF.

The chain recombines TRBV6-6 with TRBJ1-4; the match to TRBD1 covers 11 bases. Germline CDR1 reads MNHNY; CDR2 reads SVGAGI (reference sequence). Trimming at V came to 7 bases and at J to 7 bases, leaving 8 bases not matched to a gene. There are 15 residues in the CDR3. CDR3 sequence: CASKWTGGEIEKLFF. CDR3 nucleotide sequence: TGTGCCAGCAAATGGACAGGGGGCGAGATTGAAAAACTGTTTTTT.

The chain couples TRBV19 to TRBJ1-1; weak D call: TRBD1 (5 bases). V dropped 5 bases and J dropped 5 bases, with 18 bases sitting between them. Germline V lookup: CDR1 LNHDA, CDR2 SQIVND (reference sequence). There are 15 residues in the CDR3. The CDR3 sequence: CASSQGAAGRTEAFF. CDR3 DNA sequence: TGTGCCAGTAGTCAAGGGGCGGCAGGAAGGACTGAAGCTTTCTTT.

This clone was found a few times. The rearrangement joins TRBV7-2 to TRBJ1-6; 11 bases fit TRBD1. CDR1 SGHTA and CDR2 FQGNSA come from the germline V gene. V trimming: 5 bases; J trimming: 2 bases; junction bases outside the gene matches: 8. This CDR3 has 18 amino acids. This CDR3 reads CASSPRTGGAAYNSPLHF. DNA for the CDR3: TGTGCCAGCAGCCCGAGGACAGGGGGCGCCGCCTATAATTCACCCCTCCACTTT.

The chain links TRBV18 to TRBJ1-2, with D possibly matching TRBD1 (5 bases). Trimming shortened V by 3 bases and J by 2 bases, and 10 bases separated the two germline ends. CDR1 is KGHSH and CDR2 is LQKENI in the germline V gene. The CDR3 has 14 amino acids. In DNA form, the CDR3 reads TGTGCCAGCTCACCGGAGGGGACGAACTATGGCTACACCTTC. This gives the protein CASSPEGTNYGYTF.

The chain couples TRBV12-3 or TRBV12-4 to TRBJ2-7; D is uncertain. The CDR3 spans 13 residues. The V and J ends lost 1 base and 1 base respectively, with 5 bases between them. Here the CDR3 reads CASSLGGSYEQYV. The CDR3 DNA is TGTGCCAGCAGTTTAGGGGGTTCCTACGAGCAGTACGTC.

The chain combines TRBV4-1 with TRBJ2-1, with 7 nucleotides matching TRBD1. CDR1 and CDR2 from the germline V gene are MGHRA and YSYEKL. The CDR3 is 15 residues long. Trimming cost V 2 bases and J 3 bases; bases outside gene matches: 4. For the CDR3, the DNA is TGCGCCAGCAGCCAACTCGGGGACAGCTACAATGAGCAGTTCTTC. Its protein product is CASSQLGDSYNEQFF.

V usage is TRBV7-2 and J usage is TRBJ1-2, with D possibly being TRBD1 (5 bases). Deletions cut 1 base from V and 1 base from J, with 16 bases between. The CDR3 is 17 amino acids. Germline V gene data show CDR1 as SGHTA and CDR2 as FQGNSA. In nucleotides, the CDR3 is TGTGCCAGCAGCTTAGGGGCCGGGACCGGAATTAACTATGGCTACACCTTC. Translation: CASSLGAGTGINYGYTF.

The CDR3: CASSPDSETQYF. CDR3 bases: TGCGCCAGCTCCCCGGACTCGGAGACCCAGTACTTC. This chain uses TRBV10-2 with TRBJ2-5; D perhaps matches TRBD2 (5 bases). This CDR3 has 12 residues. Trimming left V 8 bases short and J 5 bases short, with 12 bases between. Germline CDR1 is WSHSY and CDR2 is SAAADI.

There are a few counts of this clone. This sequence joins TRBV2 and TRBJ2-5, with D maybe TRBD2 (5 bases). Germline V gene sequence: CDR1 SNHLY, CDR2 FYNNEI. This CDR3 is built from 13 residues. V was trimmed by 5 bases and J by 2 bases, leaving 9 bases between them. The CDR3 spells CASSQTNQETQYF. For the CDR3, the DNA is TGTGCCAGCAGTCAGACTAATCAAGAGACCCAGTACTTC.

The chain combines TRBV18 with TRBJ1-6; perhaps TRBD1 as D (5 bases). V gave up 2 bases and J gave up 6 bases, with 8 bases separating them. Germline loops: CDR1 KGHSH, CDR2 LQKENI. The CDR3 totals 14 residues. The CDR3 loop is CASSPSGVNSPLHF. The CDR3 DNA is TGTGCCAGCTCACCATCGGGGGTTAATTCACCCCTCCACTTT.

The rearrangement joins TRBV7-2 to TRBJ2-2; D perhaps matches TRBD2 (6 bases). Germline CDR1 SGHTA, CDR2 FQGNSA. Trimming removed 5 bases from V and 3 bases from J, with 13 bases in between. This CDR3 has 15 amino acids. The CDR3 DNA is TGTGCCAGCAGCGCGGGGACGGGATACACCGGGGAGCTGTTTTTT. It specifies CASSAGTGYTGELFF.

The rearrangement joins TRBV7-2 to TRBJ2-1; 15 nucleotides agree with TRBD2. The CDR3 totals 16 residues. J was trimmed by 4 bases and V by 5 bases; bases with no gene match: 3. Germline loops: CDR1 SGHTA, CDR2 FQGNSA. The CDR3 sequence is CASSAGTSGGYNEQFF. CDR3 in DNA: TGTGCCAGCAGCGCCGGGACTAGCGGGGGGTACAATGAGCAGTTCTTC.

The V call is TRBV19, the J call TRBJ2-7; D is possibly TRBD1 or TRBD2 (6 bases each). The CDR3 is 16 amino acids. With 6 bases removed from V and 6 bases from J, the gap between germline ends came to 24 bases. Germline loops: CDR1 LNHDA, CDR2 SQIVND (reference sequence). The CDR3 DNA is TGTGCCAGTAGACATCCCGGGGGCCGATCGGATGGCGAGCAGTACGTC. This gives the protein CASRHPGGRSDGEQYV.

The chain employs TRBV6-5 and TRBJ2-2; 11 positions agree with TRBD1. Per germline, CDR1 MNHEY and CDR2 SVGAGI. The CDR3 is 15 residues long. The trim removed 5 bases at V and 7 bases at J, leaving 6 bases unmatched. The CDR3 region is CASSTAGTGGGELFF. For the CDR3, the DNA is TGTGCCAGCAGTACCGCCGGGACAGGGGGCGGGGAGCTGTTTTTT.

This clone was observed once. The CDR3 sequence is CASSLWATTGRQETQYF. DNA of the CDR3: TGTGCCAGCAGTTTATGGGCGACTACTGGCCGACAAGAGACCCAGTACTTC. The chain uses TRBV28 and TRBJ2-5, with a weak D call TRBD2 (5 bases). The CDR3 extends over 17 amino acids. Germline V CDR1 and CDR2: MDHEN, SYDVKM. V shed 0 bases and J shed 2 bases, with 16 bases lying between them.

This clone showed up just a few times. The V and J genes are TRBV20-1 and TRBJ1-2; D might be TRBD1 (5 bases). V lost 2 bases and J lost 8, with 9 bases in between. Germline V CDR1 and CDR2: DFQATT, SNEGSKA (reference sequence). CDR3 size: 11 residues. CDR3 loop: CSARWQGGYTF. The CDR3 DNA sequence: TGCAGTGCTAGATGGCAGGGAGGCTACACCTTC.

V is TRBV18 and J is TRBJ2-1; 8 bases align to TRBD1. Unmatched junction bases numbered 2, after V lost 5 bases and J lost 5 bases. The CDR3 contains 13 residues. The germline CDR1 and CDR2 sequences are KGHSH and LQKENI. The CDR3 here is CASSTQGDNEQFF. The DNA for the CDR3 is TGTGCCAGCTCAACACAGGGGGACAATGAGCAGTTCTTC.

The V call is TRBV19, the J call TRBJ1-5; D gene uncertain. The germline V and J ends were trimmed by 4 bases and 7 bases, with 8 bases remaining between them. This CDR3 is 12 amino acids long. Germline V gene data show CDR1 as LNHDA and CDR2 as SQIVND (reference sequence). CDR3 sequence reads: CASSTDWQPQHF. CDR3 nucleotides: TGTGCCAGTAGTACAGATTGGCAGCCCCAGCATTTT.

The chain joins TRBV24-1 to TRBJ2-2; no reliable D call. Trimming pared 1 base from V and 1 base from J, leaving 3 bases between. CDR1 KGHDR and CDR2 SFDVKD come from the germline V gene. There are 14 residues in the CDR3. As DNA, the CDR3 is TGTGCCACCAGTGATTTAGGGAACACCGGGGAGCTGTTTTTT. It specifies CATSDLGNTGELFF.

This clone was recorded a few times. This sequence joins TRBV5-1 and TRBJ2-3, with D possibly TRBD2 on 6 matching bases. CDR1 and CDR2 (germline): SGHRS, YFSETQ. The CDR3 spans 16 residues. The V and J ends lost 0 bases and 6 bases respectively, with 17 bases between them. CDR3 residues: CASSLDSGLGGDTQYF. The CDR3 DNA is TGCGCCAGCAGCTTGGATAGCGGCCTGGGAGGCGATACGCAGTATTTT. Variable domain in full (rest from reference TRBV5-1 and TRBJ2-3): KAGVTQTPRYLIKTRGQQVTLSCSPISGHRSVSWYQQTPGQGLQFLFEYFSETQRNKGNFPGRFSGRQFSNSRSEMNVSTLELGDSALYLCASSLDSGLGGDTQYFGPGTRLTVL.